The 8 T cell receptor beta chains listed next were all sequenced from one sample in a study of T cell responses to AZD1222 COVID-19 vaccine. Measured with immunoSEQ multiplex PCR; TCRdb has only the in-frame clones, and not every one. The table includes 100,000 or so clones, approximately 87% detected once. The sample here was peripheral blood, taken on day 0 of AZD1222 vaccination. These receptors all stem from an adult in good health.

This clone was counted a few times. The gene calls are TRBV27 and TRBJ2-3; 8 nucleotides align to TRBD2. The CDR3 covers 14 residues. Trimming removed 4 bases from V and 6 bases from J; junction bases left unmatched: 6. Germline CDR1 MNHEY, CDR2 SMNVEV (reference sequence). The CDR3 nucleotides are TGTGCCAGCAGTTACGGACTAGCCCTTGATACGCAGTATTTT. Translation gives CASSYGLALDTQYF.

This clone came up once. J is TRBJ2-2 and V is TRBV24-1; tentative D call: TRBD2 (6 bases). The CDR3 runs to 14 residues. Trimming stripped 8 bases from V and 5 bases from J, with 14 bases between. Germline assignment: CDR1 KGHDR and CDR2 SFDVKD. CDR3: CATTGAPGTGELFF. The CDR3 DNA sequence: TGTGCCACCACGGGAGCTCCGGGGACCGGGGAGCTGTTTTTT.

V and J are TRBV16 and TRBJ1-1; the D is unclear. The germline V gene encodes CDR1 KGHSY and CDR2 FQNENV. This CDR3 comprises 15 residues. Trimming pared 4 bases from V and 4 bases from J, leaving 16 bases between. The CDR3 region is CASSRRPGQGTEAFF. The CDR3 DNA follows: TGTGCCAGCAGCCGACGGCCGGGCCAAGGCACTGAAGCTTTCTTT. The variable domain in full, completed from reference TRBV16 and TRBJ1-1, reads GEEVAQTPKHLVRGEGQKAKLYCAPIKGHSYVFWYQQVLKNEFKFLISFQNENVFDETGMPKERFSAKCLPNSPCSLEIQATKLEDSAVYFCASSRRPGQGTEAFFGQGTRLTVV.

V is TRBV7-3 and J is TRBJ2-3; TRBD2 agrees at 7 bases. Germline V gives CDR1 SGHTA, CDR2 FQGTGA. The junction had 3 bases not matched to a gene; V was cut back by 2 bases and J by 1 base. The CDR3 runs to 15 residues. Written as DNA, the CDR3 is TGTGCCAGCAGCTTAGGGGCGGGAGGCACAGATACGCAGTATTTT. Translation: CASSLGAGGTDTQYF.

The CDR3 protein is CASSLDAGLAAEQFF. CDR3 nucleotide sequence: TGTGCCAGCAGCTTAGACGCCGGGCTCGCTGCGGAGCAGTTCTTC. The rearrangement joins TRBV7-9 to TRBJ2-1; D gene unclear. This CDR3 is built from 15 residues. V dropped 1 base and J dropped 10 bases, with 17 bases sitting between them. Germline CDR1 SEHNR, CDR2 FQNEAQ (reference sequence).

The chain's CDR3 is CASSLGGDTGELFF. The CDR3 nucleotides read TGTGCCAGCAGCTTGGGGGGTGACACCGGGGAGCTGTTTTTT. The chain recombines TRBV5-4 with TRBJ2-2, with D uncertain. The germline CDR1 and CDR2 sequences are SGHNT and YYREEE (reference sequence). This CDR3 has 14 amino acids. Between the trimmed V and J ends, which lost 0 bases and 3 bases, there was a span of 6 bases.

The chain links TRBV6-5 to TRBJ2-1; D not certain. There are 13 residues in the CDR3. The V end was cut by 7 bases, the J end by 6 bases, with 13 bases between. Per the germline V gene, CDR1 is MNHEY and CDR2 is SVGAGI. CDR3 residues: CASTLLDGNEQFF. CDR3 bases: TGTGCCAGCACCCTCCTTGACGGCAATGAGCAGTTCTTC.

The rearrangement joins TRBV16 to TRBJ1-2; 8 positions agree with TRBD1. This CDR3 spans 15 amino acids. Trimming took 4 bases from V and 6 from J; bases not matched to a gene: 10. CDR1 KGHSY and CDR2 FQNENV come from the germline V gene. CDR3 loop: CASSLQAGGVHGYTF. The CDR3 coding sequence is TGTGCCAGCAGCCTTCAGGCAGGGGGCGTTCATGGCTACACCTTC. Variable domain in full (rest from reference TRBV16 and TRBJ1-2): GEEVAQTPKHLVRGEGQKAKLYCAPIKGHSYVFWYQQVLKNEFKFLISFQNENVFDETGMPKERFSAKCLPNSPCSLEIQATKLEDSAVYFCASSLQAGGVHGYTFGSGTRLTVV.